Only a few counts were recorded for the clone carrying this T cell receptor (beta chain). TCRdb processed the RT-PCR reads anew with MiXCR; each CDR3 protein has one entry. This table holds about 680,000 distinct CDR3 sequences, 13% to 15% found once. Sequencing used memory CD4+ T cells from blood. The sequence came from a female donor in good health, serving as a healthy control.

This CDR3 is CASIMGGAENQPQHF. DNA of the CDR3: TGTGCCAGTATCATGGGGGGGGCTGAAAATCAGCCCCAGCATTTT. The V and J genes are TRBV19 and TRBJ1-5, with a possible D match to TRBD1 (6 bases). CDR1 is LNHDA, CDR2 SQIVND, per germline (reference sequence). V was shortened by 7 bases and J by 4 bases, with 17 bases between the two germline ends. The CDR3 is made up of 15 amino acids.